Below, 22 T cell receptor beta chains from the same sample are listed, as sequenced in a study of blood T cell repertoires in COVID-19. This table comes from immunoSEQ multiplex PCR, and its TCRdb copy is limited to in-frame clones, with some not included. In the table there are around 290,000 clones, roughly 90% of which are singletons. Input material: peripheral blood. The receptor set was obtained from a woman aged 70-85 years with COVID-19, enrolled during active disease.

V and J are TRBV5-1 and TRBJ2-3; the match to TRBD2 covers 8 bases. Germline assignment: CDR1 SGHRS and CDR2 YFSETQ. J was trimmed by 3 bases and V by 2 bases; bases with no gene match: 11. The CDR3 covers 17 residues. The CDR3 sequence: CASSFSVSGGWTDTQYF. CDR3 DNA: TGCGCCAGCAGCTTCTCTGTATCGGGGGGGTGGACAGATACGCAGTATTTT. Filled out from reference TRBV5-1 and TRBJ2-3, the complete variable domain reads KAGVTQTPRYLIKTRGQQVTLSCSPISGHRSVSWYQQTPGQGLQFLFEYFSETQRNKGNFPGRFSGRQFSNSRSEMNVSTLELGDSALYLCASSFSVSGGWTDTQYFGPGTRLTVL.

This chain links TRBV24-1 with TRBJ2-5; D unclear. Germline-derived CDR1 and CDR2 are KGHDR and SFDVKD. CDR3 length: 14 amino acids. The V end lost 3 bases, the J end lost 5 bases, and 12 bases lay between the germline ends. The CDR3 nucleotides read TGTGCCACCAGTGATGACCGACTCATCGAGACCCAGTACTTC. Protein sequence: CATSDDRLIETQYF.

This chain connects TRBV19 to TRBJ1-3; possible D gene TRBD1, 6 bases. V was pared by 6 bases and J by 3 bases, with 9 bases between. The CDR3 loop spans 13 amino acids. In germline, CDR1 is LNHDA, CDR2 SQIVND (reference sequence). CDR3 in amino acids: CASSRGNGNTIYF. The CDR3, as DNA: TGTGCCAGTAGCAGGGGAAATGGAAACACCATATATTTT.

The CDR3 loop reads CASSGTENTGELFF. For the CDR3, the DNA is TGTGCCAGCAGCGGGACAGAGAACACCGGGGAGCTGTTTTTT. The chain uses TRBV9 and TRBJ2-2; D possibly corresponds to TRBD1 (6 bases). The germline gives CDR1 SGDLS, CDR2 YYNGEE. V lost 3 bases to trimming and J lost 1 base, with 7 bases between them. This CDR3 has 14 amino acids.

The chain joins TRBV18 to TRBJ1-2; maybe TRBD1 (5 bases). The CDR3 spans 13 residues. Germline V gene lookup returns CDR1 KGHSH and CDR2 LQKENI. V was trimmed by 3 bases and J by 6 bases, leaving 11 bases between them. CDR3 residues: CASSPYSGDGYTF. The CDR3 DNA reads TGTGCCAGCTCACCCTACTCGGGGGATGGCTACACCTTC.

This chain connects TRBV29-1 to TRBJ2-3; D call uncertain. The V and J ends lost 7 bases and 0 bases respectively, with 14 bases between them. Germline CDR1 is SQVTM and CDR2 is ANQGSEA. This CDR3 is built from 14 residues. The chain's CDR3 is CSAPSGGSTDTQYF. The CDR3 DNA sequence: TGCAGCGCCCCTTCTGGCGGTAGCACAGATACGCAGTATTTT.

This clone was seen a handful of times. The chain combines TRBV7-9 with TRBJ1-2; tentatively, D is TRBD1 (5 bases). Looked up from germline, CDR1 is SEHNR and CDR2 is FQNEAQ (reference sequence). CDR3 length equals 12 residues. The V gene lost 6 bases and the J gene lost 0 bases, with 5 bases spanning the gap. CDR3 in DNA: TGTGCCAGCAGAGGGGCTAACTATGGCTACACCTTC. Protein product: CASRGANYGYTF.

J is TRBJ1-1 and V is TRBV7-2; 7 positions agree with TRBD1. The CDR3 loop spans 14 amino acids. Per germline, CDR1 SGHTA and CDR2 FQGNSA. J was trimmed by 5 bases and V by 6 bases; bases with no gene match: 9. This CDR3 is CASRIRQGGTEAFF. CDR3 DNA sequence: TGTGCCAGCAGGATTCGACAGGGCGGGACTGAAGCTTTCTTT. Variable domain in full (rest from reference TRBV7-2 and TRBJ1-1): GAGVSQSPSNKVTEKGKDVELRCDPISGHTALYWYRQSLGQGLEFLIYFQGNSAPDKSGLPSDRFSAERTGGSVSTLTIQRTQQEDSAVYLCASRIRQGGTEAFFGQGTRLTVV.

V usage is TRBV10-1 and J usage is TRBJ2-7, with D uncertain. The CDR3 is made up of 14 amino acids. CDR1 and CDR2 from the germline V gene are WNHNN and SYGVQD (reference sequence). V dropped 3 bases and J dropped 4 bases, with 13 bases sitting between them. The CDR3 region has the DNA TGCGCCAGCAGTGAAGACAATTCTGTTTACGAGCAGTACTTC. It encodes CASSEDNSVYEQYF.

The CDR3 loop reads CAISEFGEEKLFF. The DNA for the CDR3 is TGTGCCATCAGTGAGTTTGGAGAGGAAAAACTGTTTTTT. V gene TRBV10-3 combines with J gene TRBJ1-4, with D hard to call. The V end was cut by 1 base, the J end by 8 bases, with 8 bases between. Germline V gene data show CDR1 as ENHRY and CDR2 as SYGVKD. This CDR3 region has 13 residues.

The chain joins TRBV18 to TRBJ2-2, with 13 bases identical to TRBD2. The CDR3 consists of 18 residues. J was trimmed by 4 bases and V by 3 bases; bases with no gene match: 8. CDR1 is KGHSH and CDR2 is LQKENI in the germline V gene. The CDR3 spells CASSPPGLAGSSTGELFF. The CDR3 region has the DNA TGTGCCAGCTCACCCCCGGGACTAGCGGGGTCTTCCACCGGGGAGCTGTTTTTT.

The J gene is TRBJ1-2, the V gene TRBV27; D uncertain. The CDR3 extends over 14 amino acids. Germline-derived CDR1 and CDR2 are MNHEY and SMNVEV (reference sequence). Deletions cut 1 base from V and 9 bases from J, with 15 bases between. The CDR3 region has the DNA TGTGCCAGCAGTTTATTCCTGGGCGGGCAGAGCTACACCTTC. Its translation: CASSLFLGGQSYTF.

The rearrangement uses TRBV3-1 (or the pseudogene TRBV3-2) and TRBJ2-3; D gene uncertain. The CDR3 covers 13 residues. Germline values: CDR1 LGHDT, CDR2 YNNKEL (reference sequence). V shed 3 bases and J shed 9 bases, with 13 bases lying between them. CDR3 sequence (DNA): TGTGCCAGCAGCCATCCCCCCGGAGCCACGCAGTATTTT. Translated, it gives CASSHPPGATQYF.

This chain links TRBV18 with TRBJ1-2, with D perhaps matching TRBD1 (5 bases). This CDR3 region has 15 residues. Germline V gene data show CDR1 as KGHSH and CDR2 as LQKENI. With 0 bases removed from V and 5 bases from J, the gap between germline ends came to 13 bases. DNA of the CDR3: TGTGCCAGCTCACCACCGGTAGGGGCGATATATGGCTACACCTTC. Residues: CASSPPVGAIYGYTF.

The chain's CDR3 is CASSESEGADTQYF. CDR3 nucleotides: TGTGCCAGCAGTGAATCCGAGGGGGCAGATACGCAGTATTTT. V is TRBV25-1 and J is TRBJ2-3, with a tentative D call TRBD1 (6 bases). Deletions cut 1 base from V and 4 bases from J, with 9 bases between. Germline CDR1 is MGHDK and CDR2 is SYGVNS. This CDR3 has 14 residues.

This rearrangement joins TRBV7-6 to TRBJ2-1; tentative D call: TRBD2 (5 bases). Trimming took 1 base from V and 8 from J, leaving 9 bases between them. CDR1 is SGHVS, CDR2 FNYEAQ, per germline. CDR3 length: 13 residues. The CDR3 region is CASSLGESYEQFF. The DNA of the CDR3 is TGTGCCAGCAGCTTAGGGGAGTCGTATGAGCAGTTCTTC. Filled out from reference TRBV7-6 and TRBJ2-1, the complete variable domain reads GAGVSQSPRYKVTKRGQDVALRCDPISGHVSLYWYRQALGQGPEFLTYFNYEAQQDKSGLPNDRFSAERPEGSISTLTIQRTEQRDSAMYRCASSLGESYEQFFGPGTRLTVL.

This chain links TRBV2 with TRBJ2-5; D is possibly TRBD2 (7 bases). Trimming removed 3 bases at V and 7 bases at J, with 9 bases between. Germline V gives CDR1 SNHLY, CDR2 FYNNEI. This CDR3 has 12 residues. The chain's CDR3 is CASSDRGGTQYF. CDR3 DNA sequence: TGTGCCAGCAGTGATAGGGGGGGGACCCAGTACTTC.

The V and J genes are TRBV27 and TRBJ2-5; 7 bases agree with TRBD1. CDR1 is MNHEY, CDR2 SMNVEV, per germline (reference sequence). The V segment lost 5 bases and the J segment 1 base; nucleotides outside the gene matches: 4. This CDR3 comprises 14 residues. CDR3 bases: TGTGCCAGCAGTCCTTGGACAGGCCAAGAGACCCAGTACTTC. It encodes CASSPWTGQETQYF.

The rearrangement uses TRBV20-1 and TRBJ1-1; TRBD1 aligns across 7 bases. After removal of 6 bases from V and 11 bases from J, the junction contained 6 bases not matched to a gene. Germline lookup yields CDR1 DFQATT and CDR2 SNEGSKA (reference sequence). The CDR3 is made up of 10 amino acids. This chain's CDR3 is CSARGTDAFF. CDR3 DNA: TGCAGTGCGAGGGGGACAGATGCTTTCTTT.

The CDR3 DNA follows: TGTGCCAGCAGCTTGGGGGTTCAGGGGCTGGGATATGGCTACACCTTC. It specifies CASSLGVQGLGYGYTF. The V gene is TRBV5-5, the J gene TRBJ1-2; D perhaps matches TRBD1 (6 bases). The V gene's germline CDR1 is SGHKS and CDR2 YYEKEE (reference sequence). There are 16 residues in the CDR3. Trimming shortened V by 0 bases and J by 5 bases, and 17 bases separated the two germline ends.

The chain employs TRBV20-1 and TRBJ1-4, with D unresolved. The CDR3 extends over 14 amino acids. The V end was cut by 3 bases, the J end by 5 bases, with 13 bases between. Germline values: CDR1 DFQATT, CDR2 SNEGSKA (reference sequence). Here the CDR3 reads CSASRGPGNEKLFF. The DNA of the CDR3 is TGCAGTGCTAGTCGTGGGCCGGGGAATGAAAAACTGTTTTTT.

This chain uses TRBV28 with TRBJ1-4; 7 positions match TRBD1. Losses at the gene ends were 6 bases for V and 0 bases for J; bases not matched to a gene: 10. Germline assignment: CDR1 MDHEN and CDR2 SYDVKM. This CDR3 region has 17 residues. This CDR3 reads CASSPSTGIATNEKLFF. In DNA form, the CDR3 reads TGTGCCAGCAGCCCTTCGACAGGGATTGCAACTAATGAAAAACTGTTTTTT.